This is a list of T cell receptor beta chains from one sample in a study of T cells of healthy individuals. TCRdb ran MiXCR on the 5' RACE reads and lists one entry per CDR3 protein. This sample yields about 96,000 distinct CDR3 sequences, of which roughly a sixth are seen a single time; more than 5.5% belongs to the top ten. These receptors came from a human donor in good health. Both conserved end residues are part of each CDR3. The D gene is left open where the match is weak. For some rows the clone size is stated as once, few or many, or as a class when expanded; others skip it.

>-|TRBJ1-4|TRBV5-1|-
CASSLDGQPNEKLFF
TGCGCCAGCAGCTTGGACGGACAGCCTAATGAAAAACTGTTTTTT
>-|TRBJ2-1|TRBV27|-
CASSLSDAGEQFF
TGTGCCAGCAGTTTATCCGATGCAGGTGAGCAGTTCTTC
>-|TRBJ2-7|TRBV11-2|-
CASSLGPSSYEQYF
TGTGCCAGCAGCTTAGGTCCCAGTTCCTACGAGCAGTACTTC
>TRBD1|TRBJ2-2|TRBV28|few
CASSSDRGRGTGELFF
TGTGCCAGCAGTTCCGACAGGGGGCGGGGAACCGGGGAGCTGTTTTTT
>-|TRBJ2-6|TRBV6-5|many
CASSYGELSGANVLTF
TGTGCCAGCAGTTACGGTGAGCTCTCTGGGGCCAACGTCCTGACTTTC
>-|TRBJ1-5|TRBV5-6|-
CASSPAGGRGNQPQHF
TGTGCCAGCAGCCCAGCGGGGGGCCGGGGCAATCAGCCCCAGCATTTT
>-|TRBJ2-3|TRBV19|-
CASNKGGPTDTQYF
TGTGCCAGTAATAAGGGGGGTCCCACAGATACGCAGTATTTT
>-|TRBJ1-6|TRBV30|many
CAWSLQGYNSPLHF
TGTGCCTGGAGCCTACAGGGTTACAATTCACCCCTCCACTTT
>TRBD2|TRBJ2-7|TRBV20-1|-
CSARIGLAGGEQYF
TGCAGTGCCCGGATAGGACTAGCGGGAGGCGAGCAGTACTTC
>-|TRBJ1-1|TRBV20-1|few
CALPRTPTEAFF
TGCGCTTTGCCCCGGACCCCCACTGAAGCTTTCTTT
>-|TRBJ1-1|TRBV20-1|-
CSARLPTEKNGEAFF
TGCAGTGCTAGGCTCCCGACGGAGAAGAACGGTGAAGCTTTCTTT
>-|TRBJ1-2|TRBV20-1|many
CSASVQNYGYTF
TGCAGTGCTAGTGTGCAAAACTATGGCTACACCTTC
>-|TRBJ2-2|TRBV7-2|many
CASSSSPWGTGELFF
TGTGCCAGCAGTTCAAGTCCGTGGGGCACCGGGGAGCTGTTTTTT
>-|TRBJ1-3|TRBV10-3|-
CAIRADRSSGNTIYF
TGTGCCATCAGAGCCGACAGGAGCTCTGGAAACACCATATATTTT
>-|TRBJ2-1|TRBV4-1|-
CASSQSVAGVTKQFF
TGCGCCAGCAGCCAAAGTGTCGCAGGGGTAACCAAGCAGTTCTTC
>TRBD1|TRBJ2-2|TRBV20-1|-
CSARTGGNTGELFF
TGCAGTGCTCGGACAGGAGGCAACACCGGGGAGCTGTTTTTT
>TRBD1|TRBJ1-5|TRBV7-8|once
CASSLDRSPYQPQHF
TGTGCCAGCAGCCTGGACAGGAGCCCCTATCAGCCCCAGCATTTT
>-|TRBJ1-5|TRBV4-1|many
CASSQDGQPQHF
TGCGCCAGCAGCCAAGATGGACAGCCCCAGCATTTT
>-|TRBJ2-1|TRBV18|few
CASSPGLEQFF
TGTGCCAGCTCACCGGGGCTAGAGCAGTTCTTC
>-|TRBJ1-1|TRBV12-3/TRBV12-4|many
CASSQKSNTEAFF
TGTGCCAGCAGCCAGAAATCCAACACTGAAGCTTTCTTT
>-|TRBJ2-5|TRBV28|few
CASSTAGPTIKTQYF
TGTGCCAGCAGCACAGCCGGGCCCACAATCAAGACCCAGTACTTC
>TRBD2|TRBJ2-1|TRBV28|-
CASSFLRGRAGNEQFF
TGTGCCAGCAGTTTCCTACGCGGGAGGGCTGGCAATGAGCAGTTCTTC
>TRBD2|TRBJ2-1|TRBV19|-
CASTGRGSYNEQFF
TGTGCCAGCACCGGGAGGGGGAGCTACAATGAGCAGTTCTTC